A single sample gave rise to the 31 T cell receptor beta chains below, sequenced in a study of blood T cell repertoires in COVID-19 (dated by TCRdb to 2020 to 2022). To prepare the library, the immunoSEQ multiplex PCR assay was applied. This is the immuneACCESS table as TCRdb keeps it, with only in-frame sequences that have V and J called. A part of the clones is gone; compared with another copy, unresolved V genes explain less than half, and the rest is unexplained. Recorded for this sample are about 150,000 clones; roughly 83% of them occurred a single time. Roughly 14% of the sample is held by the ten biggest clonotypes. Specimen: peripheral blood. The receptor set was obtained from a young man with active or convalescent COVID-19.

This clone was seen only a few times. This chain uses TRBV5-5 with TRBJ1-4; D is possibly TRBD1 (5 bases). This CDR3 is built from 14 residues. The V gene's germline CDR1 is SGHKS and CDR2 YYEKEE (reference sequence). Trimming pared 1 base from V and 6 bases from J, leaving 10 bases between. The CDR3 here is CASSLPGSDEKLFF. CDR3 in DNA: TGTGCCAGCAGCTTGCCAGGGTCGGATGAAAAACTGTTTTTT.

This chain links TRBV6-6 with TRBJ1-3, with D possibly matching TRBD1 (6 bases). This CDR3 comprises 17 residues. Germline lookup yields CDR1 MNHNY and CDR2 SVGAGI (reference sequence). Trimming shortened V by 5 bases and J by 0 bases, and 17 bases separated the two germline ends. CDR3 sequence: CASSLPRGSASGNTIYF. CDR3 nucleotides: TGTGCCAGCAGTCTGCCCAGGGGCAGCGCCTCTGGAAACACCATATATTTT.

This clone was found once. This rearrangement joins TRBV7-3 to TRBJ2-7; TRBD1 is a possible D gene (5 bases). CDR3 length: 13 residues. Per the germline V gene, CDR1 is SGHTA and CDR2 is FQGTGA. V was trimmed by 2 bases and J by 4 bases, leaving 9 bases between them. The CDR3 DNA reads as TGTGCCAGCAGCTTACAGGGTGGGTACGAGCAGTACTTC. Translating it yields CASSLQGGYEQYF.

This chain uses TRBV11-2 with TRBJ1-2, with D possibly matching TRBD1 (6 bases). Germline CDR1 SGHAT, CDR2 FQNNGV. The CDR3 loop spans 16 amino acids. V lost 4 bases, J lost 4 bases, and 19 bases lay in between. This CDR3 is CASSSNLGTPAYGYTF. As DNA, the CDR3 is TGTGCCAGCAGCTCCAACCTAGGGACACCCGCCTATGGCTACACCTTC.

The chain carries TRBV5-4 and TRBJ1-1, with D possibly TRBD1 on 6 matching bases. The ends were cut back, 4 bases at V and 0 bases at J, with 19 bases in the middle. This CDR3 region has 17 residues. The germline gives CDR1 SGHNT, CDR2 YYREEE (reference sequence). The CDR3 DNA is TGTGCCAGCAGCCCGGACAGAACATTGATCTTGAACACTGAAGCTTTCTTT. Protein sequence: CASSPDRTLILNTEAFF.

V is TRBV6-1 and J is TRBJ1-1, with D uncertain. CDR3 size: 12 residues. V lost 3 bases, J lost 10 bases, and 12 bases lay in between. Germline V gene lookup returns CDR1 MNHNS and CDR2 SASEGT. CDR3 nucleotides: TGTGCCAGCAGTGATCGACTGGTTGCAGCTTTCTTT. Amino acid sequence: CASSDRLVAAFF.

This chain connects TRBV18 to TRBJ1-2; 9 bases line up with TRBD1. CDR1 is KGHSH and CDR2 is LQKENI in the germline V gene. This CDR3 is built from 13 residues. The junction had 5 bases not matched to a gene; V was cut back by 4 bases and J by 8 bases. This CDR3 reads CASSQQGAGGYTF. In DNA, the CDR3 is TGTGCCAGCTCACAACAGGGGGCAGGCGGCTACACCTTC.

This clone appeared once. V usage is TRBV30 and J usage is TRBJ1-1; possibly TRBD1 for D (6 bases). Trimming left V 4 bases short and J 5 bases short, with 11 bases between. Looked up from germline, CDR1 is GTSNPN and CDR2 is SVGIG (reference sequence). The CDR3 sequence is 12 residues long. In nucleotides, the CDR3 is TGTGCCTGGATTCGGGGGGCGACTGAAGCTTTCTTT. Translation: CAWIRGATEAFF. The full variable domain, in which reference TRBV30 and TRBJ1-1 provide the parts outside the CDR3, is SQTIHQWPATLVQPVGSPLSLECTVEGTSNPNLYWYRQAAGRGLQLLFYSVGIGQISSEVPQNLSASRPQDRQFILSSKKLLLSDSGFYLCAWIRGATEAFFGQGTRLTVV.

V is TRBV19 and J is TRBJ2-1; D perhaps matches TRBD2 (6 bases). CDR3 length: 14 amino acids. Germline CDR1 LNHDA, CDR2 SQIVND (reference sequence). V lost 5 bases and J 0 bases, leaving 8 bases between the germline ends. CDR3 DNA sequence: TGTGCCAGTAGTGGGGGGAGCTCCTACAATGAGCAGTTCTTC. Translating it yields CASSGGSSYNEQFF.

The CDR3 here is CASSLLGYQGSTEAFF. The CDR3 DNA follows: TGCGCCAGCAGCTTGCTCGGGTACCAGGGATCCACTGAAGCTTTCTTT. The chain is built from TRBV5-1 and TRBJ1-1, with D perhaps TRBD1 (5 bases). The V and J ends lost 1 base and 4 bases respectively, with 17 bases between them. CDR1 is SGHRS, CDR2 YFSETQ, per germline. The CDR3 spans 16 residues. Looking up the rest from reference TRBV5-1 and TRBJ1-1 gives the full variable domain: KAGVTQTPRYLIKTRGQQVTLSCSPISGHRSVSWYQQTPGQGLQFLFEYFSETQRNKGNFPGRFSGRQFSNSRSEMNVSTLELGDSALYLCASSLLGYQGSTEAFFGQGTRLTVV.

V gene TRBV5-1 combines with J gene TRBJ1-1; perhaps TRBD1 as D (6 bases). The CDR3 has 13 amino acids. Trimming took 5 bases from V and 1 from J, leaving 9 bases between them. Germline CDR1 reads SGHRS; CDR2 reads YFSETQ. The CDR3 DNA follows: TGCGCCAGCAGATGGGACAAGAACACTGAAGCTTTCTTT. This translates into CASRWDKNTEAFF.

The chain combines TRBV4-1 with TRBJ1-2; D may be TRBD1 (5 bases). V lost 5 bases to trimming and J lost 8 bases, with 18 bases between them. The length of the CDR3 is 14 residues. Germline CDR1 MGHRA, CDR2 YSYEKL. This CDR3 reads CASSSTVRREGYTF. The CDR3 DNA reads as TGCGCCAGCAGCTCGACAGTGCGGCGCGAAGGCTACACCTTC.

This clone was detected only once. The gene calls are TRBV7-9 and TRBJ2-7; 10 bases match TRBD1. J gave up 3 bases and V 3 bases, and 8 bases lay outside the gene matches. The CDR3 is made up of 16 amino acids. CDR1 and CDR2 (germline): SEHNR, FQNEAQ (reference sequence). The CDR3 DNA reads as TGTGCCAGCAGCTTGAGACAGGGGGCGGATGTCTACGAGCAGTACTTC. As protein: CASSLRQGADVYEQYF.

CDR3 protein: CASSLATNTEAFF. The CDR3 bases are TGCGCCAGCAGCTTGGCCACAAACACTGAAGCTTTCTTT. V is TRBV5-1 and J is TRBJ1-1, with D hard to call. From germline, CDR1 is SGHRS and CDR2 YFSETQ. The V and J ends lost 0 bases and 2 bases respectively, with 5 bases between them. The CDR3 spans 13 residues.

V and J are TRBV10-2 and TRBJ1-6, with D perhaps TRBD1 (6 bases). The CDR3 runs to 18 residues. The ends were cut back, 2 bases at V and 5 bases at J, with 19 bases in the middle. Germline V CDR1 and CDR2: WSHSY, SAAADI. CDR3 nucleotide sequence: TGCGCCAGCAGTGAGAGGAGGGGGGGGCGCCGGAATAATTCACCCCTCCACTTT. Translating it yields CASSERRGGRRNNSPLHF.

The sample holds a few counts of this clone. This chain uses TRBV28 with TRBJ1-6; D unclear. The V end lost 4 bases, the J end lost 4 bases, and 11 bases lay between the germline ends. Germline V CDR1 and CDR2: MDHEN, SYDVKM. The CDR3 is made up of 15 amino acids. CDR3 in amino acids: CASSSPSVYNSPLHF. The CDR3 coding sequence is TGTGCCAGCAGTTCCCCCTCGGTTTATAATTCACCCCTCCACTTT.

The chain employs TRBV4-1 and TRBJ1-2; TRBD1 agrees at 9 bases. V trimming: 4 bases; J trimming: 3 bases; junction bases outside the gene matches: 12. From germline, CDR1 is MGHRA and CDR2 YSYEKL. This CDR3 is 17 amino acids long. CDR3 DNA: TGCGCCAGCAGCCCTGGGACAGGGAAGGGTGGATACTATGGCTACACCTTC. Its translation: CASSPGTGKGGYYGYTF.

For the CDR3, the DNA is TGCAGCGTCGCAGGGGTGGTCGGCTACACCTTC. It yields the protein CSVAGVVGYTF. The chain combines TRBV29-1 with TRBJ1-2; the D gene is possibly TRBD1 (6 bases). The CDR3 spans 11 residues. Germline CDR1 SQVTM, CDR2 ANQGSEA. V lost 6 bases and J 8 bases, leaving 13 bases between the germline ends.

This clone was seen only a few times. The V gene is TRBV3-1 (or the pseudogene TRBV3-2), the J gene TRBJ1-6; 12 nucleotides agree with TRBD1. Germline V CDR1 and CDR2: LGHDT, YNNKEL (reference sequence). The length of the CDR3 is 15 residues. The V gene end was trimmed by 4 bases and the J gene end by 9 bases; junction bases not matched to a gene: 4. The CDR3 DNA reads TGTGCCAGCAGCCTCCTGGGACAGGGGGCTTCACCCCTCCACTTT. It specifies CASSLLGQGASPLHF.

The chain links TRBV12-3 or TRBV12-4 to TRBJ1-2, with TRBD1 as a possible D gene (5 bases). V shed 2 bases and J shed 2 bases, with 6 bases lying between them. The length of the CDR3 is 13 residues. This CDR3 reads CASSLQGNYGYTF. The DNA of the CDR3 is TGTGCCAGCAGTTTACAGGGAAACTATGGCTACACCTTC.

V gene TRBV7-2 combines with J gene TRBJ2-1; 8 nucleotides align to TRBD2. The CDR3 spans 16 residues. Per germline, CDR1 SGHTA and CDR2 FQGNSA. V gave up 2 bases and J gave up 6 bases; unmatched junction bases: 9. The CDR3: CASSLTGTRGSNEQFF. CDR3 nucleotide sequence: TGTGCCAGCAGCTTAACCGGGACTAGGGGTAGCAATGAGCAGTTCTTC.

J is TRBJ2-1 and V is TRBV9, with TRBD1 as a possible D gene (5 bases). This CDR3 has 14 residues. Germline assignment: CDR1 SGDLS and CDR2 YYNGEE. Between the trimmed V and J ends, which lost 3 bases and 7 bases, there was a span of 14 bases. DNA for the CDR3: TGTGCCAGCAGCGGCAGGGATTTAACGAATGAGCAGTTCTTC. Its protein is CASSGRDLTNEQFF.

In its sample, this clone was seen once. The genes are TRBV5-1 and TRBJ2-6, with 7 bases aligning to TRBD1. The length of the CDR3 is 18 residues. After removal of 2 bases from V and 0 bases from J, the junction contained 8 bases not matched to a gene. CDR1 SGHRS and CDR2 YFSETQ come from the germline V gene. CDR3 in amino acids: CASSLNRGSVSGANVLTF. The CDR3 nucleotides read TGCGCCAGCAGCTTAAACAGGGGTAGCGTCTCTGGGGCCAACGTCCTGACTTTC.

A single count supports this clone. The chain recombines TRBV7-6 with TRBJ1-2; tentative D call: TRBD1 (6 bases). From germline, CDR1 is SGHVS and CDR2 FNYEAQ. The CDR3 runs to 17 residues. V lost 2 bases and J 7 bases, leaving 23 bases between the germline ends. This chain's CDR3 is CASSLSQPSAGGAGYTF. CDR3 DNA sequence: TGTGCCAGCAGCTTATCCCAACCGAGTGCGGGGGGCGCTGGCTACACCTTC.

V gene TRBV7-9 combines with J gene TRBJ1-2; the D is unclear. CDR1 is SEHNR and CDR2 is FQNEAQ in the germline V gene (reference sequence). The V end lost 5 bases, the J end lost 4 bases, and 20 bases lay between the germline ends. The CDR3 loop spans 16 amino acids. CDR3: CASSTAQTPSFYGYTF. CDR3 in DNA: TGTGCCAGCAGCACAGCTCAGACCCCCTCCTTCTATGGCTACACCTTC.

V usage is TRBV27 and J usage is TRBJ2-7; a possible D gene is TRBD1 (5 bases). Germline CDR1 is MNHEY and CDR2 is SMNVEV (reference sequence). The CDR3 length is 18 residues. V was clipped by 6 bases and J by 5 bases, with 29 bases between them. CDR3 nucleotides: TGTGCCAGCAGCCAACGTCTCTATAGGGGCAGGGAAAAGCACGAGCAGTACTTC. Translation: CASSQRLYRGREKHEQYF.

V gene TRBV6-2 or TRBV6-3 combines with J gene TRBJ2-1, with 8 bases aligning to TRBD1. The germline V gene encodes CDR1 MNHEY and CDR2 SVGEGT. V shed 4 bases and J 10 bases; nucleotides not matched to a gene: 9. The CDR3 runs to 14 residues. Written as DNA, the CDR3 is TGTGCCAGCAGTTCCTTAGACAGGGGAGAAGAGCAGTTCTTC. Residues: CASSSLDRGEEQFF.

This chain uses TRBV6-2 or TRBV6-3 with TRBJ1-2, with unresolved D. The V gene's germline CDR1 is MNHEY and CDR2 SVGEGT. This CDR3 is 14 amino acids long. Trimming took 2 bases from V and 1 from J, leaving 8 bases between them. The CDR3 nucleotides are TGTGCCAGCAGTTACAGACGGGGTAACTATGGCTACACCTTC. Residues: CASSYRRGNYGYTF.

The chain couples TRBV5-4 to TRBJ2-3; TRBD1 aligns across 12 bases. The V segment lost 0 bases and the J segment 7 bases; nucleotides outside the gene matches: 3. The CDR3 is 15 residues long. Germline CDR1 SGHNT, CDR2 YYREEE (reference sequence). CDR3 DNA: TGTGCCAGCAGCTTGGCCGGGACAGGGGGCAATACGCAGTATTTT. Its protein is CASSLAGTGGNTQYF.

This sequence joins TRBV7-6 and TRBJ1-3; TRBD1 might be the D (6 bases). The CDR3 is 15 amino acids. Trimming removed 0 bases at V and 3 bases at J, with 9 bases between. Germline loops: CDR1 SGHVS, CDR2 FNYEAQ. The CDR3 bases are TGTGCCAGCAGCTTAGCCAGGGGTGATGGAAACACCATATATTTT. Amino acid sequence: CASSLARGDGNTIYF.

The chain recombines TRBV27 with TRBJ1-2; 12 bases agree with TRBD1. Looked up from germline, CDR1 is MNHEY and CDR2 is SMNVEV (reference sequence). Losses at the gene ends were 6 bases for V and 5 bases for J; bases not matched to a gene: 13. The CDR3 runs to 17 residues. CDR3 region: CASSTGTGGGETYGYTF. The CDR3 DNA reads TGTGCCAGCAGCACCGGGACAGGGGGCGGTGAAACTTATGGCTACACCTTC.